This T cell receptor (beta chain) was profiled in a study of shared T cell receptors in the human thymus. Method: immunoSEQ multiplex PCR; TCRdb's copy keeps in-frame clones and lacks some. Found here are 700,000 to 750,000 clones, 80% to 90% of them singletons; the top ten hold more than 0.008%. The CDR3 covers 18 residues. Trimming took 3 bases from V and 0 from J; bases not matched to a gene: 13. Germline V CDR1 and CDR2: LGHNA, YNFKEQ. This sample was shared with a second study, whose subject was human thymus T cells. Turning to that study: Thymic resections from corrective heart surgery supplied the tissue. Highly overlapping thymic repertoires among unrelated individuals were reported in related research.

Sequenced input: thymocytes. The TCR originated in a girl less than two years old with a congenital heart defect. The genes are TRBV4-2 and TRBJ1-2; 7 bases line up with TRBD1. CDR3 in DNA: TGTGCCAGCAGCCAGGCCGGGACAGAAGAAACAGCTAACTATGGCTACACCTTC. It is translated as CASSQAGTEETANYGYTF.